This is a list of T cell receptor beta chains from one sample in a study of CXCR3-negative and CXCR3-positive naive CD8 T cells. TCRdb reworked the 5' RACE reads into one entry per CDR3 protein, no DNA. The sample holds 8,000 or so distinct CDR3 sequences. Sequencing was performed on naive CXCR3- CD8+ T cells from blood. The receptors shown here come from a human donor in good health. Some clones in this sample may be carry-over from other donors' samples. Each CDR3 is given with its conserved first and last residue. A clone size is listed for some rows: how often the clone was seen (once, few, many), or a class if it is expanded.

v_call: TRBV9
j_call: TRBJ2-2
clone_size: -
cdr3_aa: CASSVGGGDTGELFF

v_call: TRBV29-1
j_call: TRBJ1-4
clone_size: -
cdr3_aa: CSVEDTGELFF

v_call: TRBV20-1
j_call: TRBJ2-1
clone_size: -
cdr3_aa: CSARDLHSGNSYNEQFF

v_call: TRBV4-3
j_call: TRBJ1-2
clone_size: -
cdr3_aa: CASSQEGQPNYGSTF

v_call: TRBV4-1
j_call: TRBJ2-1
clone_size: -
cdr3_aa: CASSHYRGESYNEQFF

v_call: TRBV19
j_call: TRBJ1-2
clone_size: medium-sized
cdr3_aa: CASSISGNYGYTF

v_call: TRBV1
j_call: TRBJ2-5
clone_size: medium-sized
cdr3_aa: CTSSREGAETQYF

v_call: TRBV4-1
j_call: TRBJ1-1
clone_size: medium-sized
cdr3_aa: CASSQEGARNTEAFF

v_call: TRBV20-1
j_call: TRBJ1-2
clone_size: -
cdr3_aa: CSAMYPVLGTAGDGYTF

v_call: TRBV29-1
j_call: TRBJ2-3
clone_size: -
cdr3_aa: CSVFRSGPTDTQYF

v_call: TRBV29-1
j_call: TRBJ1-1
clone_size: -
cdr3_aa: CSVEDPITGPFTEAFF

v_call: TRBV2
j_call: TRBJ2-1
clone_size: -
cdr3_aa: CASRRGTSGSDEQFF

v_call: TRBV29-1
j_call: TRBJ2-7
clone_size: medium-sized
cdr3_aa: CSVELAGVNSYEQYF

v_call: TRBV6-5
j_call: TRBJ2-7
clone_size: -
cdr3_aa: CASSYSSSLGTYEQYF

v_call: TRBV29-1
j_call: TRBJ1-2
clone_size: -
cdr3_aa: CSPEVPGNGYTF

v_call: TRBV12-3/TRBV12-4
j_call: TRBJ2-7
clone_size: -
cdr3_aa: CASSLDRDHEQYF

v_call: TRBV29-1
j_call: TRBJ2-5
clone_size: medium-sized
cdr3_aa: CSVEGLGPETQYF

v_call: TRBV29-1
j_call: TRBJ2-7
clone_size: -
cdr3_aa: CSVEINHEQYF

v_call: TRBV14
j_call: TRBJ1-5
clone_size: medium-sized
cdr3_aa: CASSQVDLYSNQPQHF

v_call: TRBV4-2
j_call: TRBJ1-6
clone_size: -
cdr3_aa: CASSQAGDNSPLHF

v_call: TRBV29-1
j_call: TRBJ2-5
clone_size: medium-sized
cdr3_aa: CSVVVGMGETQYF

v_call: TRBV4-2
j_call: TRBJ2-7
clone_size: -
cdr3_aa: CASSQDGTAPTSYEQYF

v_call: TRBV7-8
j_call: TRBJ1-5
clone_size: medium-sized
cdr3_aa: CASRLGYSNQPQHF

v_call: TRBV7-9
j_call: TRBJ2-1
clone_size: -
cdr3_aa: CASSLTGGNEQFF

v_call: TRBV9
j_call: TRBJ1-5
clone_size: -
cdr3_aa: CASSAGQGRNQPQHF

v_call: TRBV28
j_call: TRBJ1-5
clone_size: medium-sized
cdr3_aa: CASRTTFWDRGTDQPQHF

v_call: TRBV2
j_call: TRBJ2-3
clone_size: -
cdr3_aa: CASRGQRGDTDTQYF

v_call: TRBV5-8
j_call: TRBJ2-3
clone_size: -
cdr3_aa: CASRPRQDHTDTQYF

v_call: TRBV7-9
j_call: TRBJ2-5
clone_size: -
cdr3_aa: CASSLQLSGTGKETQYF

v_call: TRBV29-1
j_call: TRBJ2-7
clone_size: -
cdr3_aa: CSVEDPSGDYEQYF

v_call: TRBV20-1
j_call: TRBJ1-1
clone_size: -
cdr3_aa: CSALTGVVEAFF

v_call: TRBV28
j_call: TRBJ1-1
clone_size: -
cdr3_aa: CASRFTNTEAFF

v_call: TRBV7-9
j_call: TRBJ2-5
clone_size: -
cdr3_aa: CASSPTSGEETQYF

v_call: TRBV29-1
j_call: TRBJ2-1
clone_size: -
cdr3_aa: CSVLGLAGSQSSYNEQFF

v_call: TRBV10-2
j_call: TRBJ2-7
clone_size: medium-sized
cdr3_aa: CASNNRDTYEQYF

v_call: TRBV15
j_call: TRBJ2-3
clone_size: medium-sized
cdr3_aa: CATSDAEAGPTDTQYF

v_call: TRBV6-2/TRBV6-3
j_call: TRBJ2-3
clone_size: -
cdr3_aa: CASSLLAGDLDTQYF

v_call: TRBV28
j_call: TRBJ2-1
clone_size: -
cdr3_aa: CASSQGLAGGNEQFF

v_call: TRBV11-2
j_call: TRBJ2-7
clone_size: -
cdr3_aa: CASSSGTGYSEQYF

v_call: TRBV6-6
j_call: TRBJ1-1
clone_size: medium-sized
cdr3_aa: CASSFKTGDGTEAFF

v_call: TRBV21-1
j_call: TRBJ2-2
clone_size: medium-sized
cdr3_aa: CASSRSPGLAGARNTGELFF

v_call: TRBV12-3/TRBV12-4
j_call: TRBJ1-4
clone_size: -
cdr3_aa: CASSFPGEEKLFF

v_call: TRBV29-1
j_call: TRBJ2-3
clone_size: -
cdr3_aa: CSGERGVSEDTQYF

v_call: TRBV29-1
j_call: TRBJ1-1
clone_size: medium-sized
cdr3_aa: CSVARTGQNTEAFF

v_call: TRBV18
j_call: TRBJ2-1
clone_size: medium-sized
cdr3_aa: CASSPKPGAAYNEQFF

v_call: TRBV20-1
j_call: TRBJ2-4
clone_size: -
cdr3_aa: CSARYPGDIQYF

v_call: TRBV7-9
j_call: TRBJ2-2
clone_size: medium-sized
cdr3_aa: CASSLAGTANTGELFF

v_call: TRBV2
j_call: TRBJ2-1
clone_size: -
cdr3_aa: CASSEARVGPLNEQFF

v_call: TRBV29-1
j_call: TRBJ2-4
clone_size: -
cdr3_aa: CSAETRKQNIQYF

v_call: TRBV7-9
j_call: TRBJ2-5
clone_size: -
cdr3_aa: CASSFPPYTEDYQETQYF

v_call: TRBV29-1
j_call: TRBJ2-7
clone_size: -
cdr3_aa: CSVELSSYEQYF

v_call: TRBV7-9
j_call: TRBJ1-2
clone_size: -
cdr3_aa: CASSTDDGYTF

v_call: TRBV29-1
j_call: TRBJ2-3
clone_size: -
cdr3_aa: CSFPPGGRAVDTQYF

v_call: TRBV28
j_call: TRBJ2-5
clone_size: medium-sized
cdr3_aa: CASRLAGFGETQYF

v_call: TRBV6-5
j_call: TRBJ2-1
clone_size: -
cdr3_aa: CASSRLDNEQFF

v_call: TRBV11-2
j_call: TRBJ2-1
clone_size: medium-sized
cdr3_aa: CASSGAVSGGGNEQFF

v_call: TRBV27
j_call: TRBJ2-7
clone_size: -
cdr3_aa: CASSLTSGSYEQYF

v_call: TRBV14
j_call: TRBJ2-7
clone_size: -
cdr3_aa: CASSQPGQGIYEQYF

v_call: TRBV15
j_call: TRBJ2-6
clone_size: medium-sized
cdr3_aa: CATSRDDRESGANVLTF

v_call: TRBV29-1
j_call: TRBJ1-2
clone_size: medium-sized
cdr3_aa: CSVDLEDYGYTF